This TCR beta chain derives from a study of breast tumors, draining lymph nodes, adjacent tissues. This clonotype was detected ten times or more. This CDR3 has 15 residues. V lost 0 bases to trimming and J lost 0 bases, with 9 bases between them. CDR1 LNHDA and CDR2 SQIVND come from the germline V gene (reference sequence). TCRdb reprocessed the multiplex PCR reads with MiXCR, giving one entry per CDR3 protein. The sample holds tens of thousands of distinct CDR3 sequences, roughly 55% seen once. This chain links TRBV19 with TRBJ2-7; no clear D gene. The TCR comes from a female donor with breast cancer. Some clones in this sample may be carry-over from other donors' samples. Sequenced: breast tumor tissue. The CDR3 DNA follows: TGTGCCAGTAGTATAGATCCGACGCACTCCTACGAGCAGTACTTC. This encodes CASSIDPTHSYEQYF.